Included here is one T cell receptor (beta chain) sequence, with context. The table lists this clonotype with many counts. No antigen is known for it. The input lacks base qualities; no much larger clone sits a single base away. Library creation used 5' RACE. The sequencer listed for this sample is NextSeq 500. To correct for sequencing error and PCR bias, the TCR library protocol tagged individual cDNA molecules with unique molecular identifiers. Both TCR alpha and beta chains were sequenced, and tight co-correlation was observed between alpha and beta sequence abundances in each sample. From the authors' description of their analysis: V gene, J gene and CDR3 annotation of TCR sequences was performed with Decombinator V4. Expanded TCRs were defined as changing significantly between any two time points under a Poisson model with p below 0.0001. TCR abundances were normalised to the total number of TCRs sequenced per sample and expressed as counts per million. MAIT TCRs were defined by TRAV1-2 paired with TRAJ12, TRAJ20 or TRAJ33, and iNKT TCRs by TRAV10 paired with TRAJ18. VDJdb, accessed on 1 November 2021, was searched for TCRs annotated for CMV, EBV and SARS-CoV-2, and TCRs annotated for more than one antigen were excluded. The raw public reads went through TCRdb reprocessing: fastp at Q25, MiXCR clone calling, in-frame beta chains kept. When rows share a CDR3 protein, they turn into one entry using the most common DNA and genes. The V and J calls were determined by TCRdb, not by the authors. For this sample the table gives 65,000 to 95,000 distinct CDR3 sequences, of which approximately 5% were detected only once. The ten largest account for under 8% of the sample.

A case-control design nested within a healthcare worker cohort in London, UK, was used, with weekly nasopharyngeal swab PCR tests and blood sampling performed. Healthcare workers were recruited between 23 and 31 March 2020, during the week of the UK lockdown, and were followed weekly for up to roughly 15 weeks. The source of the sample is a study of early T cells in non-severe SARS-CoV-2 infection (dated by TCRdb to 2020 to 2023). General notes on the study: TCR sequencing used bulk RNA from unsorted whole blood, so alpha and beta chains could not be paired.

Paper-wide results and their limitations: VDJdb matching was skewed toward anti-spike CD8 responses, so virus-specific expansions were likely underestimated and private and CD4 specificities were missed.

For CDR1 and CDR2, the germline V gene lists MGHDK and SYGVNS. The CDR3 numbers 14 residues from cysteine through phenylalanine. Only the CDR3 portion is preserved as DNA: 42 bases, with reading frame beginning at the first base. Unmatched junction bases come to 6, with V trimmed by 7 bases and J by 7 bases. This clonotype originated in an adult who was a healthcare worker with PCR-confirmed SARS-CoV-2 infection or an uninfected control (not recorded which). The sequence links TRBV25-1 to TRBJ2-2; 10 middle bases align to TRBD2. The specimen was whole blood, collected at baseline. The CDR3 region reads CASTRTSGGGELFF. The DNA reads TGTGCCAGCACGCGGACTAGCGGCGGCGGGGAGCTGTTTTTT.